Shown below are 22 T cell receptor beta chains from a single sample sequenced in a study of cytomegalovirus exposure and HLA in healthy donors (TCRdb year 2017). The library was built by means of the immunoSEQ multiplex PCR assay. A mixture of 60 forward primers for TCR Vbeta segments and 13 reverse primers for TCR Jbeta segments was used in the multiplex PCR. TCRdb's version of the immuneACCESS table is confined to in-frame rearrangements and falls short of the full clone set. An unresolved V gene accounts for under half of the shortfall where checked; the remainder is of unknown origin. This sample has about 140,000 clones in its table, and more than 55% of those were observed once. Around 6% of the sample is in the top ten clones. The material sequenced was PBMCs. The receptors here all came from an older woman in good health and CMV-seronegative.

A few counts support this clone. CDR3 sequence reads: CACNDRVGGYTF. The CDR3, as DNA: TGTGCCTGTAACGACAGGGTGGGCGGCTACACCTTC. The chain joins TRBV6-1 to TRBJ1-2; 7 bases agree with TRBD1. The J segment lost 8 bases and the V segment lost 11 bases, leaving 11 bases of the junction unmatched. There are 12 residues in the CDR3. CDR1 is MNHNS and CDR2 is SASEGT in the germline V gene.

In its sample, this clone was seen many times. A read error may produce the germline difference seen at one junction end. J is TRBJ1-2 and V is TRBV6-5, with D unresolved. This CDR3 region has 13 residues. The germline CDR1 and CDR2 sequences are MNHEY and SVGAGI. CDR3 sequence reads: CASSTGGNYGYTF. The CDR3 DNA reads TGTGCCAGCAGCACGGGAGGGAACTACGGCTACACCTTC.

This chain joins TRBV5-6 and TRBJ2-1, with TRBD2 matching over 10 bases. This CDR3 spans 16 amino acids. From germline, CDR1 is SGHDT and CDR2 YYEEEE. Trimming at V came to 0 bases and at J to 7 bases, leaving 7 bases not matched to a gene. The CDR3 DNA reads TGTGCCAGCAGCTTGGCCGCTAGCGGGGGACGTAATGAGCAGTTCTTC. The encoded protein is CASSLAASGGRNEQFF.

The chain's CDR3 is CASSAGLASYEQYF. In DNA form, the CDR3 reads TGTGCCAGCAGCGCGGGACTAGCTTCTTACGAGCAGTACTTC. The chain is built from TRBV9 and TRBJ2-5; TRBD2 aligns across 9 bases. The DNA end is more similar to TRBJ2-7, so the J call may be wrong. Germline V gene lookup returns CDR1 SGDLS and CDR2 YYNGEE. The CDR3 runs to 14 residues.

The genes are TRBV14 and TRBJ2-3; TRBD2 matches at 7 bases. The V segment lost 2 bases and the J segment 0 bases; nucleotides outside the gene matches: 5. Per the germline V gene, CDR1 is SGHDN and CDR2 is FVKESK. The CDR3 sequence is 16 residues long. The CDR3 DNA reads as TGTGCCAGCAGCCAAACGGGGGGAACTAGCACAGATACGCAGTATTTT. It encodes CASSQTGGTSTDTQYF.

This clone has a handful of counts. The chain employs TRBV13 and TRBJ1-1; the D gene is possibly TRBD1 (5 bases). Trimming left V 0 bases short and J 10 bases short, with 15 bases between. Germline V gives CDR1 PRHDT, CDR2 FYEKMQ (reference sequence). This CDR3 region has 14 residues. In nucleotides, the CDR3 is TGTGCCAGCAGCTTAGGCCTAGGAGGAGGGGCAGCTTTCTTT. Protein product: CASSLGLGGGAAFF. Full variable domain (outside the CDR3, taken from reference TRBV13 and TRBJ1-1): AAGVIQSPRHLIKEKRETATLKCYPIPRHDTVYWYQQGPGQDPQFLISFYEKMQSDKGSIPDRFSAQQFSDYHSELNMSSLELGDSALYFCASSLGLGGGAAFFGQGTRLTVV.

This clone was found once. The gene calls are TRBV7-8 and TRBJ1-5; D is unclear. The CDR3 spans 13 residues. Looked up from germline, CDR1 is SGHVS and CDR2 is FQNEAQ. Trimming pared 1 base from V and 6 bases from J, leaving 7 bases between. The DNA of the CDR3 is TGTGCCAGCAGCTTAGATGGAGGTCAGCCCCAGCATTTT. This translates into CASSLDGGQPQHF.

V usage is TRBV7-3 and J usage is TRBJ2-1; tentatively, D is TRBD1 (6 bases). This CDR3 region has 16 residues. From germline, CDR1 is SGHTA and CDR2 FQGTGA. V lost 5 bases and J 7 bases, leaving 21 bases between the germline ends. The chain's CDR3 is CASSPPPQGSVNEQFF. CDR3 sequence (DNA): TGTGCCAGCAGCCCCCCCCCACAGGGAAGCGTAAATGAGCAGTTCTTC. Combining the CDR3 with reference TRBV7-3 and TRBJ2-1 gives the whole variable domain GAGVSQTPSNKVTEKGKYVELRCDPISGHTALYWYRQSLGQGPEFLIYFQGTGAADDSGLPNDRFFAVRPEGSVSTLKIQRTERGDSAVYLCASSPPPQGSVNEQFFGPGTRLTVL.

The chain recombines TRBV5-4 with TRBJ2-6; 9 positions agree with TRBD1. The V segment lost 1 base and the J segment 4 bases; nucleotides outside the gene matches: 6. Per the germline V gene, CDR1 is SGHNT and CDR2 is YYREEE (reference sequence). The CDR3 is 17 amino acids. CDR3 sequence: CASSLRGQGRGANVLTF. CDR3 DNA: TGTGCCAGCAGCTTGCGGGGACAGGGAAGGGGGGCCAACGTCCTGACTTTC.

The chain joins TRBV7-8 to TRBJ1-1; TRBD1 might be the D (5 bases). This CDR3 comprises 14 residues. V was pared by 4 bases and J by 4 bases, with 13 bases between. Germline V gene sequence: CDR1 SGHVS, CDR2 FQNEAQ. For the CDR3, the DNA is TGTGCCAGCAGCTGGGGGGGGAGGGGCACTGAAGCTTTCTTT. This codes for CASSWGGRGTEAFF.

The gene calls are TRBV7-3 and TRBJ2-1; D is possibly TRBD2 (5 bases). Trimming took off 2 bases at V and 6 bases at J, with 8 bases between the two ends. The CDR3 consists of 13 residues. From germline, CDR1 is SGHTA and CDR2 FQGTGA. CDR3 protein: CASSLGSINEQFF. The CDR3 DNA follows: TGTGCCAGCAGCTTAGGGAGCATCAATGAGCAGTTCTTC.

The rearrangement links TRBV6-5 to TRBJ2-5; perhaps TRBD2 as D (5 bases). The length of the CDR3 is 10 residues. Germline V lookup: CDR1 MNHEY, CDR2 SVGAGI. Trimming stripped 11 bases from V and 9 bases from J, with 13 bases between. CDR3 protein: CASGYQAQYF. CDR3 in DNA: TGTGCCTCGGGGTACCAGGCCCAGTACTTC.

This clone was counted between two and nine times. This chain uses TRBV2 with TRBJ2-7; D is ambiguous. The CDR3 extends over 14 amino acids. From germline, CDR1 is SNHLY and CDR2 FYNNEI. Trimming took off 3 bases at V and 0 bases at J, with 9 bases between the two ends. CDR3: CASSDTTRSYEQYF. The DNA for the CDR3 is TGTGCCAGCAGTGACACGACACGCTCCTACGAGCAGTACTTC.

V is TRBV6-1 and J is TRBJ1-2; TRBD1 agrees at 7 bases. V lost 5 bases and J lost 8; bases outside the gene matches: 8. CDR1 MNHNS and CDR2 SASEGT come from the germline V gene. The CDR3 extends over 13 amino acids. CDR3 coding DNA: TGTGCCAGCAGTCACATCAAGGGACAGGGCTACACCTTC. Translation: CASSHIKGQGYTF.

V usage is TRBV11-2 and J usage is TRBJ2-2; 10 nucleotides align to TRBD1. Trimming removed 4 bases from V and 1 base from J; junction bases left unmatched: 0. The CDR3 loop spans 15 amino acids. Germline V gene data show CDR1 as SGHAT and CDR2 as FQNNGV. The CDR3 loop is CASSWTGGNTGELFF. The CDR3 bases are TGTGCCAGCAGCTGGACAGGGGGGAACACCGGGGAGCTGTTTTTT.

Concerning this clone itself: The junction departs from germline at one end; a sequencing error may be responsible. The V gene is TRBV5-1, the J gene TRBJ2-3, with unresolved D. Germline V gives CDR1 SGHRS, CDR2 YFSETQ. This CDR3 spans 15 amino acids. Written as DNA, the CDR3 is TGCGCCAGCAGCTTGAGCGACTCAACCGCGGATACGCGGTATTTT. This translates into CASSLSDSTADTRYF.

This chain uses TRBV28 with TRBJ2-1; 12 bases agree with TRBD2. CDR1 is MDHEN, CDR2 SYDVKM, per germline. This CDR3 contains 16 residues. The V gene end was trimmed by 6 bases and the J gene end by 4 bases; junction bases not matched to a gene: 7. The CDR3 is CASRSLGTSGYNEQFF. CDR3 DNA: TGTGCCAGCAGATCACTTGGGACTAGCGGGTACAATGAGCAGTTCTTC.

This clone appeared a few times. This chain joins TRBV9 and TRBJ2-3; possibly TRBD1 for D (6 bases). Germline values: CDR1 SGDLS, CDR2 YYNGEE. CDR3 size: 16 residues. With 1 base removed from V and 4 bases from J, the gap between germline ends came to 16 bases. For the CDR3, the DNA is TGTGCCAGCAGCGTATGGGCCGAGAACAGGGCAGATACGCAGTATTTT. Protein: CASSVWAENRADTQYF.

In this sample, this clone turned up a few times. V and J are TRBV5-1 and TRBJ1-1, with D maybe TRBD1 (5 bases). Trimming stripped 5 bases from V and 6 bases from J, with 8 bases between. Per the germline V gene, CDR1 is SGHRS and CDR2 is YFSETQ. The CDR3 consists of 11 residues. The CDR3 sequence: CASREGPEAFF. For the CDR3, the DNA is TGCGCCAGCAGGGAGGGACCTGAAGCTTTCTTT.

The rearrangement uses TRBV4-3 and TRBJ2-7; 10 nucleotides agree with TRBD1. The V gene end was trimmed by 3 bases and the J gene end by 6 bases; junction bases not matched to a gene: 8. The CDR3 has 15 amino acids. Germline V gene sequence: CDR1 LGHNA, CDR2 YSLEER. Here the CDR3 reads CASSQGGQGIGEQYF. CDR3 coding DNA: TGCGCCAGCAGCCAGGGGGGACAGGGGATCGGCGAGCAGTACTTC.

Note on this clone: An end of the junction does not agree with germline; a read error may underlie this. The chain carries TRBV7-9 and TRBJ1-5; 8 bases map to TRBD1. The CDR3 is 16 residues long. Germline CDR1 SEHNR, CDR2 FQNEAQ (reference sequence). The CDR3 nucleotides read TGTTCCAGCAGCTTAGTATTGACAGGGGGCAATCAGCCCCAGCATTTT. Its translation: CSSSLVLTGGNQPQHF. Filled out from reference TRBV7-9 and TRBJ1-5, the complete variable domain reads DTGVSQNPRHKITKRGQNVTFRCDPISEHNRLYWYRQTLGQGPEFLTYFQNEAQLEKSRLLSDRFSAERPKGSFSTLEIQRTEQGDSAMYLCSSSLVLTGGNQPQHFGDGTRLSIL.

The chain links TRBV5-6 to TRBJ1-3, with D unclear. Germline values: CDR1 SGHDT, CDR2 YYEEEE. V lost 1 base and J 0 bases, leaving 14 bases between the germline ends. This CDR3 comprises 17 residues. The CDR3 coding sequence is TGTGCCAGCAGCTTGAAGGCGTCAGGATTCTCTGGAAACACCATATATTTT. It specifies CASSLKASGFSGNTIYF.